Listed below are T cell receptor beta chains from one sample, sequenced in a study of T-cell reconstitution after alpha-beta-depleted transplantation in children. TCRdb reprocessed the PCR reads via MiXCR and lists one record per CDR3 protein. Among 780,000 or so distinct CDR3 sequences listed, roughly 15% were seen once. Sequenced here: PBMCs, mostly from graft donor cells, sampled 360 days after TCRalphabeta/CD19-depleted stem cell transplant. The receptors originated from a male patient between 10 and 17 years old who had a stem cell transplant for acute lymphoblastic leukemia, so the T cells may come from the graft donor. The CDR3 runs from the conserved cysteine through the conserved F or W. D genes are given only for firm matches. Some rows mark clone size as missing; the rest say once, few, many or name a class of expanded clone.

V gene	J gene	clone size	D gene	CDR3 DNA	CDR3 protein
TRBV6-5	TRBJ2-2	.	.	TGTGCCAGCAGTTACTCCCTGACCGGGGAGCTGTTTTTT	CASSYSLTGELFF
TRBV5-1	TRBJ2-3	few	.	TGCGCCAGCAGTATTACGACTAGCACAGATACGCAGTATTTT	CASSITTSTDTQYF
TRBV12-3/TRBV12-4	TRBJ2-1	.	.	TGTGCCAGCAGTTTCTACCAGTACAATGAGCAGTTCTTC	CASSFYQYNEQFF
TRBV4-1	TRBJ2-3	.	TRBD1	TGCGCCAGCAGCCAGGAGGACAGGGGAGATACGCAGTATTTT	CASSQEDRGDTQYF
TRBV9	TRBJ2-7	.	.	TGTGCCAGCAGCGTAGAACAGGGTGGGGCCTACGAGCAGTACTTC	CASSVEQGGAYEQYF
TRBV7-9	TRBJ1-6	.	.	TGTGCCAGCAGCTTAATGGGCTCACCCCTCCACTTT	CASSLMGSPLHF
TRBV29-1	TRBJ2-1	many	TRBD2	TGCAGCGTTGACCGCCTAGCGGGGGACAATGAGCAGTTCTTC	CSVDRLAGDNEQFF
TRBV7-7	TRBJ2-2	many	.	TGTGCCAGCAGCTTAGTACTAGCACCGACCGGGGAGCTGTTTTTT	CASSLVLAPTGELFF
TRBV9	TRBJ1-1	many	.	TGTGCCAGCAGCGCATTCCAGTTGAACACTGAAGCTTTCTTT	CASSAFQLNTEAFF
TRBV11-2	TRBJ2-2	few	TRBD2	TGTGCCAGCAGCTTAGTGGTGACTAGCGGTGGGGAGCTGTTTTTT	CASSLVVTSGGELFF
TRBV5-1	TRBJ2-7	many	.	TGCGCCAGCAGCTTGCAGTCAAGCTCCTACGAGCAGTACTTC	CASSLQSSSYEQYF
TRBV9	TRBJ2-1	.	TRBD2	TGTGCCAGCAGCGTAGTGGGTCTAGCGGGAGAAAATGAGCAGTTCTTC	CASSVVGLAGENEQFF
TRBV29-1	TRBJ2-1	.	.	TGCAGCCTAACACGTCTGTACAATGAGCAGTTCTTC	CSLTRLYNEQFF
TRBV2	TRBJ2-2	.	.	TGTGCCAGCTACCCCAGGGGGCTAGCGGGACCCTTGAACACCGGGGAGCTGTTTTTT	CASYPRGLAGPLNTGELFF
TRBV20-1	TRBJ2-7	many	.	TGCAGTGCTCCCGGGACTCCAACCTACGAGCAGTACTTC	CSAPGTPTYEQYF
TRBV11-1	TRBJ2-7	.	.	TGTGCCAGCAGCTTAAGCGGTTCCTTCGGGAACGAGCAGTACTTC	CASSLSGSFGNEQYF